This TCR beta chain was identified during a study of T cells after yellow fever vaccination. UMIs were added to TCR cDNA along with a universal primer site when it was made by 5'RACE template switching. TCRdb redid the calling of the 5' RACE reads with MiXCR, one entry per CDR3 protein. The sample contains 450,000 to 600,000 distinct CDR3 sequences, 13% of which appear only once. Study-level findings and limits: Highly abundant clonotypes carried over from the bulk population could end up in FACS-sorted repertoires as contaminants. Post-booster repertoires contained most primary-vaccination clones again (approximately 95% CD4, about 88% CD8).

CDR3 size: 14 residues. Trimming took 3 bases from V and 6 from J, leaving 15 bases between them. With respect to this clonotype: Its antigen is undetermined.

The receptor comes from a man between 25 and 39 years old who received the YFV17D yellow fever vaccine. The chain has TRBV12-3 or TRBV12-4 and TRBJ2-7; D possibly uses TRBD1 or TRBD2 (5 bases each). Sequenced material: PBMCs, taken on the day of the yellow fever booster vaccination. CDR3: CASSFRLGVREQYF. The CDR3 bases are TGTGCCAGCAGTTTCCGCCTGGGGGTTCGCGAGCAGTACTTC.